This passage covers 3 T cell receptor beta chains from one sample sequenced in a study of Graves' ophthalmopathy and Graves' hyperthyroidism listed by TCRdb under 2018. Sequencing used an Illumina HiSeq 2000. For repertoire sequencing, the TCR beta CDR3 regions were amplified from RNA transcripts. The first round was an RT-PCR using HTBI primers with the Qiagen OneStep RT-PCR kit, and this first round was followed by a second-round multiplex PCR, then size selection and purification. Using fastp trimming at Q25 and MiXCR clonotype assembly, TCRdb reanalyzed the public sequencing data and kept in-frame beta chains. Entries are consolidated by CDR3 protein sequence, retaining the most common genes and DNA. This sample lists 300,000 to 400,000 distinct CDR3 sequences; 17% were detected once. The ten largest make up approximately 13% of the sample. The sequenced sample consisted of peripheral blood. All receptors derive from an adult man with Graves' ophthalmopathy.

This clonotype has a count of ten or more. V usage is TRBV19 and J usage is TRBJ2-7; TRBD2 matches 8 bases. CDR1 and CDR2 from the germline V gene are LNHDA and SQIVND (reference sequence). The CDR3 sequence is 16 residues long. J gave up 6 bases and V 1 base, and 11 bases lay outside the gene matches. CDR3 protein: CASSIVPGTSTIEQYF. As DNA, the CDR3 is TGTGCCAGTAGTATAGTCCCCGGGACTAGTACTATCGAGCAGTACTTC. Full variable domain (missing parts from reference TRBV19 and TRBJ2-7): DGGITQSPKYLFRKEGQNVTLSCEQNLNHDAMYWYRQDPGQGLRLIYYSQIVNDFQKGDIAEGYSVSREKKESFPLTVTSAQKNPTAFYLCASSIVPGTSTIEQYFGPGTRLTVT.

Ten or more counts support this clonotype. The chain uses TRBV28 and TRBJ2-2, with a weak D call TRBD2 (5 bases). V gave up 4 bases and J gave up 6 bases, with 12 bases separating them. This CDR3 has 14 residues. Germline assignment: CDR1 MDHEN and CDR2 SYDVKM. The CDR3: CASSYGLYAGELFF. The CDR3 DNA reads TGTGCCAGCAGTTACGGACTGTACGCCGGGGAGCTGTTTTTT.

This clonotype occurred many times. V usage is TRBV6-2 or TRBV6-3 and J usage is TRBJ1-5, with D possibly matching TRBD1 (5 bases). V was clipped by 2 bases and J by 10 bases, with 15 bases between them. CDR3 length: 14 residues. Germline V gene sequence: CDR1 MNHEY, CDR2 SVGEGT. The CDR3 sequence is CASSYGLARTPQHF. The CDR3 DNA sequence: TGTGCCAGCAGTTACGGCCTAGCCCGGACACCCCAGCATTTT.